The next 26 T cell receptor beta chains were all read from a single sample in a study of blood T cell repertoires in COVID-19. Assay: immunoSEQ multiplex PCR; the TCRdb copy retains only in-frame clones and omits some. Of about 120,000 clones listed, 79% are singletons. Sequenced: peripheral blood. The receptor source for this set is a woman older than 75 with acute or convalescent COVID-19.

The chain uses TRBV30 and TRBJ2-3; 7 positions agree with TRBD1. Germline V CDR1 and CDR2: GTSNPN, SVGIG (reference sequence). The V and J ends lost 2 bases and 4 bases, in that order; junction bases with no gene match: 6. The CDR3 loop spans 14 amino acids. Here the CDR3 reads CAWSQGEGADTQYF. In DNA, the CDR3 is TGTGCCTGGAGTCAGGGGGAAGGCGCAGATACGCAGTATTTT.

V is TRBV19 and J is TRBJ1-4; 7 positions agree with TRBD1. The CDR3 extends over 16 amino acids. Trimming at V came to 3 bases and at J to 8 bases, leaving 12 bases not matched to a gene. Germline-derived CDR1 and CDR2 are LNHDA and SQIVND (reference sequence). The CDR3 region is CASSIASDRVGEKLFF. The CDR3 DNA follows: TGTGCCAGTAGTATCGCCTCCGACAGGGTCGGAGAAAAACTGTTTTTT.

In its sample, this clone was seen once. This rearrangement joins TRBV28 to TRBJ2-3, with D perhaps matching TRBD1 (5 bases). The CDR3 loop spans 15 amino acids. CDR1 and CDR2 from the germline V gene are MDHEN and SYDVKM. With 1 base removed from V and 3 bases from J, the gap between germline ends came to 11 bases. CDR3 nucleotide sequence: TGTGCCAGCAGTTTATCACAGGTTAGGACAGATACGCAGTATTTT. Translation gives CASSLSQVRTDTQYF.

Only a few counts were recorded for this clone. This chain connects TRBV19 to TRBJ2-4; D might be TRBD2 (7 bases). V was trimmed by 1 base and J by 0 bases, leaving 16 bases between them. Germline CDR1 and CDR2: LNHDA and SQIVND (reference sequence). The CDR3 runs to 18 residues. CDR3 sequence reads: CASSIVLGGGIAKNIQYF. The CDR3 DNA is TGTGCCAGTAGTATAGTCTTGGGAGGGGGTATAGCCAAAAACATTCAGTACTTC.

The genes are TRBV4-1 and TRBJ2-2; tentative D call: TRBD2 (6 bases). V shed 0 bases and J shed 6 bases, with 11 bases lying between them. CDR3 length equals 15 residues. Germline V gene sequence: CDR1 MGHRA, CDR2 YSYEKL. The DNA for the CDR3 is TGCGCCAGCAGCCAAGATACTAGCCTGGCCGGGGAGCTGTTTTTT. Translating it yields CASSQDTSLAGELFF.

The chain links TRBV11-3 to TRBJ2-2; 8 bases fit TRBD1. CDR1 and CDR2 (germline): SGHNT, YENEEA. Trimming took 0 bases from V and 8 from J; bases not matched to a gene: 8. This CDR3 contains 16 residues. The CDR3 loop reads CASSLDPGQGIGELFF. The CDR3 nucleotides read TGTGCCAGCAGCTTAGATCCTGGACAGGGCATAGGGGAGCTGTTTTTT.

The V call is TRBV12-3 or TRBV12-4, the J call TRBJ2-2; D is undetermined. Trimming removed 7 bases at V and 6 bases at J, with 9 bases between. The CDR3 consists of 12 residues. The CDR3 DNA sequence: TGTGCCAGCAAGAGAGAAGCCGGGGAGCTGTTTTTT. Translating it yields CASKREAGELFF.

The V gene is TRBV6-5, the J gene TRBJ2-7; the match to TRBD1 covers 7 bases. V lost 0 bases and J lost 5; bases outside the gene matches: 4. The CDR3 sequence is 14 residues long. Germline values: CDR1 MNHEY, CDR2 SVGAGI. The chain's CDR3 is CASSYSGTANEQYF. In DNA, the CDR3 is TGTGCCAGCAGTTACTCGGGGACAGCCAACGAGCAGTACTTC.

This clone is a singleton in its sample. The rearrangement links TRBV15 to TRBJ2-3; maybe TRBD2 (6 bases). Germline V lookup: CDR1 LNHNV, CDR2 YYDKDF (reference sequence). This CDR3 comprises 16 residues. V was pared by 0 bases and J by 4 bases, with 14 bases between. CDR3 DNA: TGTGCCACCAGCAGAGATCGACTAGGAGGTGCAGATACGCAGTATTTT. Translation gives CATSRDRLGGADTQYF.

V usage is TRBV6-2 or TRBV6-3 and J usage is TRBJ2-5; D perhaps matches TRBD2 (7 bases). Trimming removed 0 bases from V and 2 bases from J, with 13 bases in between. Germline V gene lookup returns CDR1 MNHEY and CDR2 SVGEGT. The CDR3 totals 16 residues. CDR3 in amino acids: CASSYSWGGGQETQYF. The CDR3 coding sequence is TGTGCCAGCAGTTACTCGTGGGGAGGGGGTCAAGAGACCCAGTACTTC.

The V and J genes are TRBV7-3 and TRBJ1-5, with D possibly matching TRBD1 (5 bases). Trimming pared 4 bases from V and 7 bases from J, leaving 17 bases between. The CDR3 has 15 amino acids. Germline CDR1 and CDR2: SGHTA and FQGTGA. In nucleotides, the CDR3 is TGTGCCAGCAGCTCTTTCCTCGGACGGGGGCAGCCCCAGCATTTT. It encodes CASSSFLGRGQPQHF.

This clone was counted between two and nine times. V gene TRBV5-6 combines with J gene TRBJ2-7; 7 bases are shared with TRBD1. V lost 2 bases and J lost 5; bases outside the gene matches: 16. The CDR3 totals 17 residues. Germline CDR1 reads SGHDT; CDR2 reads YYEEEE. This CDR3 is CASSLYKATGLGHEQYF. The DNA for the CDR3 is TGTGCCAGCAGCTTATATAAGGCGACAGGGTTGGGGCACGAGCAGTACTTC.

This chain connects TRBV19 to TRBJ1-6, with 8 bases fitting TRBD1. CDR1 is LNHDA and CDR2 is SQIVND in the germline V gene (reference sequence). After removal of 2 bases from V and 10 bases from J, the junction contained 1 base not matched to a gene. The CDR3 has 13 residues. Here the CDR3 reads CASSITGGSPLHF. Here the CDR3 DNA reads TGTGCCAGTAGTATAACAGGGGGATCACCCCTCCACTTT.

The genes are TRBV3-1 (or the pseudogene TRBV3-2) and TRBJ1-3, with D unclear. The CDR3 runs to 16 residues. Between the trimmed V and J ends, which lost 1 base and 4 bases, there was a span of 14 bases. Looked up from germline, CDR1 is LGHDT and CDR2 is YNNKEL (reference sequence). The CDR3 DNA follows: TGTGCCAGCAGCCAAGGCTTTGAGGGAGCGGGAAACACCATATATTTT. Translation gives CASSQGFEGAGNTIYF.

A remark on this clone: A read error may produce the germline difference seen at one junction end. The chain employs TRBV28 and TRBJ2-7, with D perhaps matching TRBD1 (6 bases). The CDR3 length is 12 residues. CDR1 MDHEN and CDR2 SYDVKM come from the germline V gene. CDR3 region: CASSLATGFETF. The DNA of the CDR3 is TGTGCCAGCAGTTTGGCGACAGGCTTCGAAACATTC. Looking up the rest from reference TRBV28 and TRBJ2-7 gives the full variable domain: DVKVTQSSRYLVKRTGEKVFLECVQDMDHENMFWYRQDPGLGLRLIYFSYDVKMKEKGDIPEGYSVSREKKERFSLILESASTNQTSMYLCASSLATGFETFGPGTRLTVT.

Ten or more counts support this clone. In DNA form, the CDR3 reads TGTGCCAGCAGTTTATATGATCTGGGGGCTGAAAAAGAAGCTTTCTTT. Protein product: CASSLYDLGAEKEAFF. This chain links TRBV28 with TRBJ1-1; the D gene is possibly TRBD1 (6 bases). The V and J ends lost 1 base and 8 bases respectively, with 20 bases between them. Germline assignment: CDR1 MDHEN and CDR2 SYDVKM. The CDR3 consists of 16 residues.

The gene calls are TRBV2 and TRBJ2-2; TRBD1 might be the D (6 bases). The germline gives CDR1 SNHLY, CDR2 FYNNEI. Trimming left V 4 bases short and J 1 base short, with 10 bases between. The CDR3 runs 15 residues. This CDR3 is CASSAVTGNTGELFF. For the CDR3, the DNA is TGTGCCAGCAGTGCCGTGACAGGGAACACCGGGGAGCTGTTTTTT.

This clone is a singleton in its sample. The rearrangement joins TRBV6-5 to TRBJ1-3, with 7 bases identical to TRBD1. This CDR3 has 15 residues. Germline-derived CDR1 and CDR2 are MNHEY and SVGAGI. The V gene end was trimmed by 0 bases and the J gene end by 4 bases; junction bases not matched to a gene: 3. CDR3 loop: CASSYSTGRGNTIYF. CDR3 bases: TGTGCCAGCAGTTACTCGACAGGGCGGGGAAACACCATATATTTT.

This clone has only one observation. The V call is TRBV5-6, the J call TRBJ2-3; TRBD1 is a possible D gene (6 bases). Trimming took off 4 bases at V and 0 bases at J, with 18 bases between the two ends. The CDR3 spans 17 residues. Germline V gene sequence: CDR1 SGHDT, CDR2 YYEEEE. The DNA for the CDR3 is TGTGCCAGCAGCCCGGCCCCACAGGGTTATAGCACAGATACGCAGTATTTT. Its translation: CASSPAPQGYSTDTQYF.

The genes are TRBV7-2 and TRBJ1-1; TRBD1 matches at 9 bases. Germline CDR1 and CDR2: SGHTA and FQGNSA. V lost 3 bases and J lost 1; bases outside the gene matches: 6. CDR3 size: 16 residues. The CDR3 bases are TGTGCCAGCAGCTTGGGGGACAGGGCATGGAACACTGAAGCTTTCTTT. Its translation is CASSLGDRAWNTEAFF.

This clone was seen only a few times. The chain joins TRBV5-1 to TRBJ1-2, with 7 bases fitting TRBD1. The CDR3 consists of 15 residues. With 4 bases clipped from V and 1 base from J, the junction kept 7 bases outside the gene matches. Germline CDR1 and CDR2: SGHRS and YFSETQ. The CDR3 DNA is TGCGCCAGCAGCCCGGGGACAGAATTTAACTATGGCTACACCTTC. As protein: CASSPGTEFNYGYTF.

V and J are TRBV19 and TRBJ1-4; 8 nucleotides align to TRBD1. This CDR3 has 16 amino acids. J was trimmed by 8 bases and V by 5 bases; bases with no gene match: 13. CDR1 is LNHDA, CDR2 SQIVND, per germline (reference sequence). The CDR3 loop is CASSPLLSGGDEKLFF. The DNA of the CDR3 is TGTGCCAGTAGTCCCCTTTTGTCAGGGGGCGACGAAAAACTGTTTTTT.

The chain combines TRBV6-5 with TRBJ2-7; 7 nucleotides align to TRBD2. This CDR3 contains 14 residues. The V gene's germline CDR1 is MNHEY and CDR2 SVGAGI. Trimming removed 7 bases from V and 1 base from J; junction bases left unmatched: 7. The CDR3 sequence: CASTQEGGSYEQYF. CDR3 nucleotide sequence: TGTGCCAGCACCCAAGAGGGAGGGTCCTACGAGCAGTACTTC.

This chain joins TRBV5-1 and TRBJ1-3, with a possible D match to TRBD1 (5 bases). There are 14 residues in the CDR3. Germline CDR1 SGHRS, CDR2 YFSETQ. Trimming took 1 base from V and 2 from J, leaving 7 bases between them. CDR3 residues: CASSLLGAGNTIYF. For the CDR3, the DNA is TGCGCCAGCAGCTTGTTAGGGGCTGGAAACACCATATATTTT.

The gene calls are TRBV5-6 and TRBJ1-2; the D gene is possibly TRBD1 (6 bases). The CDR3 extends over 13 amino acids. CDR1 and CDR2 from the germline V gene are SGHDT and YYEEEE. Trimming shortened V by 1 base and J by 7 bases, and 11 bases separated the two germline ends. As DNA, the CDR3 is TGTGCCAGCAGCTTGAACAGGGTCTTTGGCTACACCTTC. Translation: CASSLNRVFGYTF.

This clone was seen a few times. The chain links TRBV9 to TRBJ2-2, with D unresolved. The ends were cut back, 0 bases at V and 0 bases at J, with 9 bases in the middle. CDR1 is SGDLS and CDR2 is YYNGEE in the germline V gene. The CDR3 is 16 amino acids. In nucleotides, the CDR3 is TGTGCCAGCAGCGTAGCTACCCGGGCGAACACCGGGGAGCTGTTTTTT. This sequence encodes CASSVATRANTGELFF.